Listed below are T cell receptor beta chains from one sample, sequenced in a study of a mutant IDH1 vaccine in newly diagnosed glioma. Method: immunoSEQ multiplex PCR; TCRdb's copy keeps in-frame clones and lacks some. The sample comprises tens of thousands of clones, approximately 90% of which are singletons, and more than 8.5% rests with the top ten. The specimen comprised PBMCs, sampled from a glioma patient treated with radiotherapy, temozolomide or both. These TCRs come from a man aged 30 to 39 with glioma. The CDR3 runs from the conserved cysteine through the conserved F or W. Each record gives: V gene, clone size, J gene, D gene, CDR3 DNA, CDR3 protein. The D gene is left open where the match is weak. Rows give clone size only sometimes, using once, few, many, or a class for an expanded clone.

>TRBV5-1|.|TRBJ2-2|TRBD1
TGCGCCAGCAGCTACCAGGGGGAGAACACCGGGGAGCTGTTTTTT
CASSYQGENTGELFF
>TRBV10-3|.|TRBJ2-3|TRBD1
TGTGCCATCAGTGAGTCGGGGACAGGGATCTCAGATACGCAGTATTTT
CAISESGTGISDTQYF
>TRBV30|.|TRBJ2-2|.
TGTGCCTGGAGGAGAGCTCCGAACACCGGGGAGCTGTTTTTT
CAWRRAPNTGELFF
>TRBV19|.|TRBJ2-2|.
TGTGCCAGTAGTATCCCTCCCGGCACCGGGGAGCTGTTTTTT
CASSIPPGTGELFF
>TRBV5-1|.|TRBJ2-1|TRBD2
TGCGCCAGCAGCTTGGCCAAACTAGCGGGCTTCATGGGAAATGAGCAGTTCTTC
CASSLAKLAGFMGNEQFF
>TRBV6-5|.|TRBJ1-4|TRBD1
TGTGCCAGCAATCCGACAGGGGGGACTAATGAAAAACTGTTTTTT
CASNPTGGTNEKLFF
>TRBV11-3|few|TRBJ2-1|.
TGTGCCAGCAGCTTGGAGCGTATCGCGGGCCCCTACAATGAGCAGTTCTTC
CASSLERIAGPYNEQFF
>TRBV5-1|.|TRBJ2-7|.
TGCGCCAGCAGCCCCGGAGGTTCTAGAAACTACGAGCAGTACTTC
CASSPGGSRNYEQYF
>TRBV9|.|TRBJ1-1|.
TGTGCCAGCAGCGTAGACCCAGCCTGGAACACTGAAGCTTTCTTT
CASSVDPAWNTEAFF
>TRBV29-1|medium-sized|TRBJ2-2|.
TGCAGCGCCCAACAGGGTGGGAACACCGGGGAGCTGTTTTTT
CSAQQGGNTGELFF
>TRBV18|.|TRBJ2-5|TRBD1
TGTGCCAGCTCACCCGGGACAGGGAAACAAGAGACCCAGTACTTC
CASSPGTGKQETQYF
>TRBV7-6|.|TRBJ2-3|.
TGTGCCAGCAGCTCGGACGGGACATCAGATACGCAGTATTTT
CASSSDGTSDTQYF
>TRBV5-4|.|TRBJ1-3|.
TGTGCCAGCATTGACGCTTCCTCTGGAAACACCATATATTTT
CASIDASSGNTIYF
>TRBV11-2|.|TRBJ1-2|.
TGTGCCAGCAGCTTCGGGCAGAACTATGGCTACACCTTC
CASSFGQNYGYTF
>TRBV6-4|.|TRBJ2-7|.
TGTGCCAGCAGTGAAAAGACCCACGAGCAGTACTTC
CASSEKTHEQYF
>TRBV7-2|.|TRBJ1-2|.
TGTGCCACCCCTCGGGGCTATGGCTACACCTTC
CATPRGYGYTF
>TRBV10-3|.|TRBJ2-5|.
TGTGCCACACAGGGTCAAGAGACCCAGTACTTC
CATQGQETQYF
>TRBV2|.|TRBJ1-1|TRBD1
TGTGCCAGCAGGGGACAGGGTAAGGAGAGGTACACTGAAGCTTTCTTT
CASRGQGKERYTEAFF
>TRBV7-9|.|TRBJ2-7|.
TGTGCCAGCAGCCCGCGTGGGGAGTACGAGCAGTACTTC
CASSPRGEYEQYF
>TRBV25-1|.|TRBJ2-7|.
TGTGCCAGCAGTGAGGGTAGGCGAGGACTCCCTTACGAGCAGTACTTC
CASSEGRRGLPYEQYF
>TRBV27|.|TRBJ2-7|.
TGTGCCAGCAGTTTCGGCTCCGGGGTCGGCCCGGGGTACGAGCAGTACTTC
CASSFGSGVGPGYEQYF
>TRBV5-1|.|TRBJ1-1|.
TGCGCCAGCAGCTTGGAAGGGGCGCAACGGGAGGCTGAAGCTTTCTTT
CASSLEGAQREAEAFF
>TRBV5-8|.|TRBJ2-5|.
TGTGCCAGCGGACGGTCGACTATCAAGTACCAAGAGACCCAGTACTTC
CASGRSTIKYQETQYF
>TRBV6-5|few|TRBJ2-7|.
TGTGCCAGCAGTTACTCGGACGAGCAGTACTTC
CASSYSDEQYF
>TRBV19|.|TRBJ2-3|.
TGTGCCAGTAGTCCCGGTCCTATTGGTAGCACAGATACGCAGTATTTT
CASSPGPIGSTDTQYF
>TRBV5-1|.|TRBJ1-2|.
TGCGCCAGCAGCTTAGGGGACGCCGTCTATGGCTACACCTTC
CASSLGDAVYGYTF
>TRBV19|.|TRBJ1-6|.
TGTGCCAGTAGTATAGCTCGGCCCTCTAATTCACCCCTCCACTTT
CASSIARPSNSPLHF
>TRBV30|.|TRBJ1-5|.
TGTGCCTGGAGTAAAAGTAGCAATCAGCCCCAGCATTTT
CAWSKSSNQPQHF
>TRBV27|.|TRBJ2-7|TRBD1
TGTGCCAGCAGTTTATACTTGGGACAGTACGAGCAGTACTTC
CASSLYLGQYEQYF
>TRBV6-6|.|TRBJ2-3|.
TGTGCCAGCAGCACAGCTATCACAGATACGCAGTATTTT
CASSTAITDTQYF
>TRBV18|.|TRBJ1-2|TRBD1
TGTGCCAGCTCACCAGAGAGGACAGGGTATGGCTACACCTTC
CASSPERTGYGYTF
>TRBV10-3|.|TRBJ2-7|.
TGTGCCATCAGTGACCAGGGACAAGGAACCTACGAGCAGTACTTC
CAISDQGQGTYEQYF
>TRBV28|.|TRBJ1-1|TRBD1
TGTGCCAGCAGCCTACCGGACAGGGGGTGGACTGAAGCTTTCTTT
CASSLPDRGWTEAFF
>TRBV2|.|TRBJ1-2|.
TGTGCCAGCAGTGAAGCGGGGGCTCCTAACTATGGCTACACCTTC
CASSEAGAPNYGYTF
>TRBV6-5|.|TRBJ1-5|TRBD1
TGTGCCAGCAGAAGGACAGGGGGGAATCAGCCCCAGCATTTT
CASRRTGGNQPQHF
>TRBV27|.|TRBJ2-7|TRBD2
TGTGCCAGCAGTCCCGTTTTAAGGCGGGAGTACGAGCAGTACTTC
CASSPVLRREYEQYF
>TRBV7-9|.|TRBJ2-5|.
TGTGCCAGCAGCCGAATCGGAGGGGGCCAAGAGACCCAGTACTTC
CASSRIGGGQETQYF
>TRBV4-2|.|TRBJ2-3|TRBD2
TGTGCCAGCAGCCAAGAGGACACAGATTTTCTCAAGACTAGCGGATACACAGATACGCAGTATTTT
CASSQEDTDFLKTSGYTDTQYF
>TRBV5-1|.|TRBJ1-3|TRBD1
TGCGCCAGCAGTTCCGGGACAGGGGGAAACACCATATATTTT
CASSSGTGGNTIYF
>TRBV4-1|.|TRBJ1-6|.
TGCGCCAGCAGCCAAGTTATGGGGGCAAATTCACCCCTCCACTTT
CASSQVMGANSPLHF
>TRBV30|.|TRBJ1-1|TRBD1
TGTGCCTGGAGCGAAGCAGGGGGAGGAGGGACTGAAGCTTTCTTT
CAWSEAGGGGTEAFF
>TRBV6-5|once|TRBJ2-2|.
TGTGCCAGCACCGGGCCGAACACCGGGGAGCTGTTTTTT
CASTGPNTGELFF
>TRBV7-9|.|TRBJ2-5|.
TGTGCCAGCAGCCCGTTTGTGGAGACCCAGTACTTC
CASSPFVETQYF
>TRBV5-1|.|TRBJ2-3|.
TGCGCCAGCAGCTCCGAGACAGATACGCAGTATTTT
CASSSETDTQYF
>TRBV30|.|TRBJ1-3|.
TGTGCCTGGAGTTTGGCTGCTGGAAACACCATATATTTT
CAWSLAAGNTIYF
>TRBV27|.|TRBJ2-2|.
TGTGCCAGCAGTTTAGGCGTTAACACCGGGGAGCTGTTTTTT
CASSLGVNTGELFF